This TCR beta chain stems from a study of blood T cell repertoires in COVID-19. Study background: From the United States, Italy and Spain came samples of acute and convalescent COVID-19. From T cells, B-cell-depleted T cells, or PBMCs came the material, which was cDNA or gDNA.

This table comes from immunoSEQ multiplex PCR, and its TCRdb copy is limited to in-frame clones, with some not included. The sample has 200,000 to 300,000 clones; 84% are singletons. J lost 4 bases, V lost 7 bases, and 4 bases had no gene match. The CDR3 consists of 14 residues. Germline V gene lookup returns CDR1 LNHDA and CDR2 SQIVND (reference sequence). The sequenced sample was peripheral blood. The receptor was isolated from a man aged 55 to 69 with acute or convalescent COVID-19. The V call is TRBV19, the J call TRBJ2-1, with TRBD2 matching 10 bases. The CDR3 coding sequence is TGTGCCAGTAAGTGGACTAGCGGTTACAATGAGCAGTTCTTC. It encodes CASKWTSGYNEQFF.